Shown below are 5 T cell receptor beta chains from a single sample sequenced in a study of T cell responses to AZD1222 COVID-19 vaccine. Here immunoSEQ multiplex PCR was the method, and the copy in TCRdb shows in-frame clones only, minus some. This repertoire shows around 54,000 clones, about 88% found once; its top ten account for about 7.1%. The material was peripheral blood, obtained 28 days after the second AZD1222 dose. The receptors stem from an adult who received the AZD1222 COVID-19 vaccine.

The CDR3 reads CASSINRDVYGYTF. In nucleotides, the CDR3 is TGTGCCAGTAGTATAAACAGGGATGTCTATGGCTACACCTTC. This rearrangement joins TRBV19 to TRBJ1-2; TRBD1 is a possible D gene (6 bases). This CDR3 spans 14 amino acids. The V and J ends lost 2 bases and 4 bases respectively, with 11 bases between them. In germline, CDR1 is LNHDA, CDR2 SQIVND (reference sequence).

The DNA of the CDR3 is TGTGCCAGCAGAATAACAATGAACACTGAAGCTTTCTTT. Encoded protein: CASRITMNTEAFF. J is TRBJ1-1 and V is TRBV6-5, with D unresolved. Germline V lookup: CDR1 MNHEY, CDR2 SVGAGI. Trimming left V 6 bases short and J 0 bases short, with 8 bases between. The CDR3 runs 13 residues.

The CDR3 loop reads CASSPHPYEQYF. As DNA, the CDR3 is TGTGCCAGCAGTCCCCACCCCTACGAGCAGTACTTC. This rearrangement joins TRBV28 to TRBJ2-7; D uncertain. Germline-derived CDR1 and CDR2 are MDHEN and SYDVKM. The length of the CDR3 is 12 residues. Trimming took off 5 bases at V and 2 bases at J, with 7 bases between the two ends.

This chain joins TRBV18 and TRBJ2-4; 7 nucleotides match TRBD1. This CDR3 has 16 residues. V lost 1 base, J lost 1 base, and 4 bases stayed unmatched. Looked up from germline, CDR1 is KGHSH and CDR2 is LQKENI. The CDR3 is CASSPLPDRAKNIQYF. In DNA, the CDR3 is TGTGCCAGCTCACCACTCCCGGACAGGGCCAAAAACATTCAGTACTTC.

The rearrangement joins TRBV25-1 to TRBJ2-2; 10 nucleotides align to TRBD1. Germline loops: CDR1 MGHDK, CDR2 SYGVNS. Trimming took 4 bases from V and 3 from J; bases not matched to a gene: 8. This CDR3 has 17 residues. The CDR3 sequence is CASSAWGQGKDTGELFF. CDR3 coding DNA: TGTGCCAGCAGTGCTTGGGGACAGGGGAAAGACACCGGGGAGCTGTTTTTT.